The sequence of this TCR beta chain was determined in a study of blood T cell repertoires in COVID-19. As for the study in general: Spain, Italy and the United States supplied samples that represented acute and convalescent COVID-19. The cDNA or gDNA used as material had been derived from T cells, B-cell-depleted T cells, or PBMCs.

The J segment lost 5 bases and the V segment lost 6 bases, leaving 0 bases of the junction unmatched. This CDR3 has 12 amino acids. Germline CDR1 reads SNHLY; CDR2 reads FYNNEI. Profiling relied on immunoSEQ multiplex PCR, and the TCRdb table lists in-frame clones only, not all of them. The sample lists 150,000 to 160,000 clones, roughly 78% occurring once. The sample comprised peripheral blood. This receptor was taken from a man older than 75 with acute or convalescent COVID-19. The chain combines TRBV2 with TRBJ2-2; 7 nucleotides line up with TRBD2. Written as DNA, the CDR3 is TGTGCCAGCAGGCGGGGGACCGGGGAGCTGTTTTTT. Residues: CASRRGTGELFF.